Below, one T cell receptor (beta chain) is given with its context. CDR1 is SGDLS and CDR2 is YYNGEE in the germline V gene. Trimming removed 3 bases from V and 6 bases from J; junction bases left unmatched: 14. The CDR3 sequence is 17 residues long. The sample belongs to a study of cytomegalovirus exposure and HLA in healthy donors. PCR amplification relied on 60 Vbeta primers (plus 13 Jbeta primers). Sequencing used immunoSEQ multiplex PCR; TCRdb keeps in-frame clones, though not all of them. The repertoire holds 150,000 to 200,000 clones, with 84% as singletons. The receptor comes from a boy aged 5 to 17 in good health and CMV-seronegative. This rearrangement joins TRBV9 to TRBJ2-3; TRBD2 matches 9 bases. The material sequenced was PBMCs. The CDR3 reads CASSEVRGASGRDTQYF. The CDR3 coding sequence is TGTGCCAGCAGCGAGGTTCGGGGGGCGAGCGGGAGGGATACGCAGTATTTT. Based on the CDR3 plus reference TRBV9 and TRBJ2-3, the full variable domain is DSGVTQTPKHLITATGQRVTLRCSPRSGDLSVYWYQQSLDQGLQFLIQYYNGEERAKGNILERFSAQQFPDLHSELNLSSLELGDSALYFCASSEVRGASGRDTQYFGPGTRLTVL.